These T cell receptor beta chains were read from a single sample in a study of OX40 agonist ivuxolimab in advanced cancers. Clones were sequenced by immunoSEQ multiplex PCR, and TCRdb holds only the in-frame ones, with some missing. The table records about 77,000 clones, 85% of them present only once. The sequenced sample was CD4+ or CD8+ T cells sorted from blood, obtained in a trial of the OX40 agonist ivuxolimab. The receptors were sampled from an adult with an advanced solid tumor such as melanoma, head and neck, liver or kidney cancer. CDR3s include the opening cysteine and the closing phenylalanine or tryptophan. The D gene is left open where the match is weak. The size of a clone is reported for some rows only, either as once, few or many, or as a class for expanded clones.

d_gene	abundance	v_gene	j_gene	CDR3aa	CDR3nt
TRBD2	-	TRBV11-2	TRBJ2-5	CASSRAGRAQETQYF	TGTGCCAGCAGCCGGGCCGGGAGGGCCCAAGAGACCCAGTACTTC
-	once	TRBV5-1	TRBJ1-1	CASSLEFLREAFF	TGCGCCAGCAGCTTGGAGTTCCTACGTGAAGCTTTCTTT
TRBD1	once	TRBV6-6	TRBJ1-3	CASRVDREGNTIYF	TGTGCCAGCAGGGTGGACAGGGAAGGAAACACCATATATTTT
TRBD1	-	TRBV6-6	TRBJ1-5	CASSPWTGNQPQHF	TGTGCCAGCAGTCCCTGGACAGGGAATCAGCCCCAGCATTTT
TRBD1	-	TRBV15	TRBJ1-5	CATSRAGTGNQPQHF	TGTGCCACCAGCCGTGCTGGGACAGGTAATCAGCCCCAGCATTTT
TRBD1	once	TRBV18	TRBJ2-7	CASSLAPGQRTYEQYF	TGTGCCAGCTCACTAGCGCCGGGACAGCGCACCTACGAGCAGTACTTC
-	-	TRBV6-7	TRBJ1-1	CASSYHRVGSVMNTEAFF	TGTGCCAGCAGTTATCACAGGGTAGGCTCCGTGATGAACACTGAAGCTTTCTTT
-	-	TRBV5-1	TRBJ2-3	CASSLGRGDTQYF	TGCGCCAGCAGCTTGGGCCGGGGAGATACGCAGTATTTT
TRBD2	-	TRBV7-8	TRBJ2-7	CASSLTSYYEQYF	TGTGCCAGCAGCCTGACTAGCTACTACGAGCAGTACTTC
TRBD2	-	TRBV2	TRBJ2-1	CASSQPPGLAGLNGFF	TGTGCCAGCAGTCAGCCACCGGGACTAGCGGGACTTAACGGGTTCTTC
-	-	TRBV11-2	TRBJ1-5	CASSLGGWGASNQPQHF	TGTGCCAGCAGCTTAGGGGGATGGGGGGCGAGCAATCAGCCCCAGCATTTT
-	-	TRBV11-2	TRBJ1-4	CASSFAPRVHEKLFF	TGTGCCAGCAGCTTCGCCCCTAGGGTCCATGAAAAACTGTTTTTT
-	-	TRBV11-3	TRBJ2-2	CASSLGGWTDNTGELFF	TGTGCCAGCAGCTTAGGTGGTTGGACGGATAACACCGGGGAGCTGTTTTTT
TRBD2	-	TRBV6-1	TRBJ2-3	CASSDTFSSGGHTDTQYF	TGTGCCAGCAGTGATACCTTTTCTAGCGGGGGGCACACAGATACGCAGTATTTT
TRBD1	-	TRBV6-5	TRBJ2-6	CASRRDRAGANVLTF	TGTGCCAGCAGGCGGGACAGGGCCGGGGCCAACGTCCTGACTTTC
-	-	TRBV30	TRBJ1-2	CAWSYAGLIGYTF	TGTGCCTGGAGTTACGCAGGGCTAATTGGCTACACCTTC
-	-	TRBV19	TRBJ1-1	CASSPGNTEAFF	TGTGCCAGTAGTCCAGGGAACACTGAAGCTTTCTTT
TRBD1	-	TRBV2	TRBJ1-5	CASREEGASNQPQHF	TGTGCCAGCAGGGAGGAGGGGGCGAGCAATCAGCCCCAGCATTTT
-	once	TRBV5-4	TRBJ1-1	CASSLWTRNTEAFF	TGTGCCAGCAGCTTGTGGACCCGGAACACTGAAGCTTTCTTT
-	-	TRBV7-9	TRBJ2-1	CASSPLANEQFF	TGTGCCAGCAGCCCACTGGCCAATGAGCAGTTCTTC
-	-	TRBV6-1	TRBJ2-1	CASSENGVTSYNEQFF	TGTGCCAGCAGTGAAAATGGGGTGACTTCCTACAATGAGCAGTTCTTC
TRBD2	-	TRBV6-6	TRBJ2-3	CASSGGLAASTDTQYF	TGTGCCAGCAGTGGGGGACTAGCGGCTAGCACAGATACGCAGTATTTT
-	-	TRBV19	TRBJ1-5	CASRSLGGSNQPQHF	TGTGCCAGTAGGAGTCTTGGTGGAAGCAATCAGCCCCAGCATTTT
TRBD1	-	TRBV30	TRBJ1-5	CAWRDRGDQPQHF	TGTGCCTGGAGGGACAGGGGAGATCAGCCCCAGCATTTT
TRBD2	-	TRBV11-3	TRBJ2-7	CASSKGRGAYSYEQYF	TGTGCCAGCAGCAAAGGGAGGGGAGCCTACTCCTACGAGCAGTACTTC
-	-	TRBV6-4	TRBJ1-1	CASSAREETEAFF	TGTGCCAGCAGTGCCCGGGAAGAGACTGAAGCTTTCTTT
TRBD1	-	TRBV5-1	TRBJ2-7	CASSLAPTGASSFWNYEQYF	TGCGCCAGCAGCTTGGCCCCCACAGGGGCTTCGTCTTTTTGGAACTACGAGCAGTACTTC
-	-	TRBV10-3	TRBJ2-5	CAIGAGKETQYF	TGTGCCATCGGGGCAGGGAAAGAGACCCAGTACTTC
TRBD1	-	TRBV28	TRBJ1-5	CASSLGTADNQPQHF	TGTGCCAGCAGTTTAGGGACAGCCGACAATCAGCCCCAGCATTTT
TRBD1	-	TRBV5-1	TRBJ2-5	CASSLATGGVKTQYF	TGCGCCAGCAGCTTGGCCACAGGGGGTGTAAAGACCCAGTACTTC
-	-	TRBV25-1	TRBJ1-4	CASSDPPHEKLFF	TGTGCCAGCAGTGATCCCCCCCATGAAAAACTGTTTTTT
-	few	TRBV28	TRBJ1-5	CASSLLGNSRGNQPQHF	TGTGCCAGCAGTTTACTGGGAAACTCCCGGGGCAATCAGCCCCAGCATTTT
-	-	TRBV11-2	TRBJ2-1	CASSLAVRLGSYNEQFF	TGTGCCAGCAGCTTAGCGGTGAGACTAGGCTCGTACAATGAGCAGTTCTTC
-	-	TRBV29-1	TRBJ1-4	CSVGQTQSNEKLFF	TGCAGCGTTGGACAGACGCAATCTAATGAAAAACTGTTTTTT
TRBD1	-	TRBV7-2	TRBJ2-7	CASSPQGAGEQYF	TGTGCCAGCAGCCCACAGGGGGCGGGCGAGCAGTACTTC
-	-	TRBV6-5	TRBJ2-7	CASSSGTYSYEQYF	TGTGCCAGCAGTTCCGGGACTTATTCCTACGAGCAGTACTTC
TRBD1	-	TRBV5-1	TRBJ2-5	CASSLEGTGEETQYF	TGCGCCAGCAGCTTGGAAGGGACAGGGGAAGAGACCCAGTACTTC
-	-	TRBV5-5	TRBJ1-1	CASSSWANTEAFF	TGTGCCAGCAGCTCCTGGGCGAACACTGAAGCTTTCTTT
-	-	TRBV7-3	TRBJ1-1	CASSAGSGNTEAFF	TGTGCCAGCAGCGCCGGCTCAGGGAACACTGAAGCTTTCTTT
-	-	TRBV28	TRBJ1-5	CASSMTGVSNQPQHF	TGTGCCAGCAGCATGACAGGAGTCAGCAATCAGCCCCAGCATTTT
TRBD1	many	TRBV6-1	TRBJ1-2	CASSSTGTGTVYTF	TGTGCCAGCAGTTCAACCGGGACAGGCACAGTCTACACCTTC
TRBD1	few	TRBV19	TRBJ1-2	CASRIAETGTYGYTF	TGTGCCAGTAGGATCGCCGAGACAGGGACTTATGGCTACACCTTC
TRBD1	-	TRBV5-6	TRBJ1-1	CASRKGRGLAEAFF	TGTGCCAGCAGGAAAGGTAGGGGGCTCGCTGAAGCTTTCTTT
TRBD2	-	TRBV7-8	TRBJ2-7	CASSPLALSSYEQYF	TGTGCCAGCAGCCCACTAGCGTTAAGCTCCTACGAGCAGTACTTC
-	-	TRBV11-2	TRBJ2-5	CASSLGRQETQYF	TGTGCCAGCAGCTTAGGGAGACAAGAGACCCAGTACTTC
-	-	TRBV19	TRBJ2-3	CATTVYPTSTDTQYF	TGTGCCACGACAGTTTATCCAACTAGCACAGATACGCAGTATTTT
TRBD1	-	TRBV19	TRBJ1-5	CASSWTGGGNQPQHF	TGTGCCAGTAGTTGGACAGGGGGAGGGAATCAGCCCCAGCATTTT
TRBD1	-	TRBV19	TRBJ2-5	CASGGQGETQYF	TGTGCCAGTGGGGGACAGGGAGAGACCCAGTACTTC
TRBD1	-	TRBV15	TRBJ1-4	CATSRRRGTGGFGEKLFF	TGTGCCACCAGCAGGAGACGGGGGACAGGGGGCTTTGGTGAAAAACTGTTTTTT
TRBD2	-	TRBV7-2	TRBJ2-7	CASSSRLAGDRYEQYF	TGTGCCAGCAGCTCTCGACTAGCGGGAGATCGGTACGAGCAGTACTTC
-	-	TRBV18	TRBJ1-4	CASSPRVGHTNEKLFF	TGTGCCAGCTCACCTCGGGTTGGGCATACTAATGAAAAACTGTTTTTT